The subject of this entry is one T cell receptor (beta chain). Its antigen is unidentified. These data originate in a study of CD8+CD57+ T cells in acquired aplastic anemia. Overall study context: The mean DNA yield obtained from sorted CD4+ and CD8+ cells came to approximately 3 ug. Average CD4+ read depth in healthy donors was 10 million to 12 million reads. Findings of the study overall: The number of CD8+ CDR3 sequences shared by patients and controls was about 30. Patients did not significantly differ from controls in CD8+ Simpson's diversity.

Using genomic DNA as the template, TCR beta VDJ and CDR3 profiling was carried out. TCRdb processed the reads anew with MiXCR; each CDR3 protein has one entry. Found here are approximately 200,000 distinct CDR3 sequences, around 50% of them singletons; the top ten hold 16%. The trim removed 3 bases at V and 6 bases at J, leaving 8 bases unmatched. Germline loops: CDR1 SGHVS, CDR2 FQNEAQ. The CDR3 has 14 residues. Sequencing was carried out using sorted CD4+, CD8+, or CD8+CD57+ T cells (not recorded which) from PBMCs. The receptor was derived from a human donor in good health, serving as a control. The chain links TRBV7-8 to TRBJ2-7, with TRBD2 matching 7 bases. Here the CDR3 reads CASSLERGGSEQYF. Here the CDR3 DNA reads TGTGCCAGCAGCTTGGAGCGGGGAGGTTCCGAGCAGTACTTC.